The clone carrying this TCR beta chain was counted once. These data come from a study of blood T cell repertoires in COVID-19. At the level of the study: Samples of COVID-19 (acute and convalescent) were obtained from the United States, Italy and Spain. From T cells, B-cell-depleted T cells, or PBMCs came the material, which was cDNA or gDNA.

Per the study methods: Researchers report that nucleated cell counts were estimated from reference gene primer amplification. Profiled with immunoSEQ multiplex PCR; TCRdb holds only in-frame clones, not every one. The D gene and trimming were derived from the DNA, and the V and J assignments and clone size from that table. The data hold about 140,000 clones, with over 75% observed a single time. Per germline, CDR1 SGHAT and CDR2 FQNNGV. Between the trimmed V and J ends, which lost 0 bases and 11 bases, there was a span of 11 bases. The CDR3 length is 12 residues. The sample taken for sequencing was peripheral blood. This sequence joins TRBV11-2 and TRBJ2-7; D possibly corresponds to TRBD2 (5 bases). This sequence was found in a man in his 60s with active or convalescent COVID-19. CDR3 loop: CASSLELVREYF. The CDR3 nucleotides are TGTGCCAGCAGCTTAGAACTGGTGAGGGAGTACTTC.